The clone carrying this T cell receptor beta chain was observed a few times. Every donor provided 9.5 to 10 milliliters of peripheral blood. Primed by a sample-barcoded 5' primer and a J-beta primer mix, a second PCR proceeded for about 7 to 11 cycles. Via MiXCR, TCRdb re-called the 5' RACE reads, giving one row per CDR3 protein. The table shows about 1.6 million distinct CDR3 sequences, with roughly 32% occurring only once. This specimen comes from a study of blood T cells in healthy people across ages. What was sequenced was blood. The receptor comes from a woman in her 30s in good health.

The CDR3 DNA follows: TGTGCCAGCAGTTTTGTGGATAGACAGTACTTC. It is translated as CASSFVDRQYF. The rearrangement joins TRBV28 to TRBJ2-4; unclear D gene. From germline, CDR1 is MDHEN and CDR2 SYDVKM. V was shortened by 3 bases and J by 13 bases, with 10 bases between the two germline ends. This CDR3 spans 11 amino acids.